The T cell receptor beta chain under discussion was sequenced for a study of identical twins. TCRdb re-called the 5' RACE reads through MiXCR, storing one row per CDR3 protein. In the table there are about 660,000 distinct CDR3 sequences, 8.5% to 9.5% of which are singletons. This clonotype turned up a few times. This sample also belongs to another study, concerning yellow fever vaccine responses in identical twins.

The sequence came from a woman aged 18 to 35 in good health. Sequencing input: PBMCs.

The CDR3: CASSLSVGMNTEAFF. Here the CDR3 DNA reads TGTGCCAGCAGTTTATCGGTTGGAATGAACACTGAAGCTTTCTTT. The chain links TRBV28 to TRBJ1-1; no clear D. CDR1 MDHEN and CDR2 SYDVKM come from the germline V gene. The CDR3 consists of 15 residues. V lost 1 base, J lost 0 bases, and 9 bases lay in between.